One sample yielded the 3 T cell receptor beta chains listed below, sequenced in a study of shared clonotypes between healthy human individuals. Profiling relied on immunoSEQ multiplex PCR, and the TCRdb table lists in-frame clones only, not all of them. Of fewer than 3 million clones detected, roughly 90% appear once; the ten largest clones hold roughly 0.34%. The sequenced sample was naive CD4+ T cells from PBMCs. Noted subset: CD45RA+ positively selected. All receptors derive from a man aged 18-30 years in good health. Some clones in this sample may be carry-over from other donors' samples.

V gene TRBV10-3 combines with J gene TRBJ2-1; 11 bases are shared with TRBD1. The ends lost 9 bases at V and 5 bases at J; junction bases unmatched: 6. Germline CDR1 and CDR2: ENHRY and SYGVKD. The CDR3 is made up of 14 amino acids. This CDR3 is CAIKDRGHNNEQFF. DNA for the CDR3: TGTGCCATTAAGGACAGGGGGCACAACAATGAGCAGTTCTTC.

The genes are TRBV28 and TRBJ2-5, with D unclear. The CDR3 totals 14 residues. V was pared by 5 bases and J by 5 bases, with 15 bases between. The germline gives CDR1 MDHEN, CDR2 SYDVKM. The CDR3 sequence is CASSPAGVRETQYF. The CDR3 bases are TGTGCCAGCAGTCCCGCCGGAGTTCGGGAGACCCAGTACTTC. The entire variable domain, with the rest obtained from reference TRBV28 and TRBJ2-5, is as follows: DVKVTQSSRYLVKRTGEKVFLECVQDMDHENMFWYRQDPGLGLRLIYFSYDVKMKEKGDIPEGYSVSREKKERFSLILESASTNQTSMYLCASSPAGVRETQYFGPGTRLLVL.

This clone was counted a single time. The rearrangement joins TRBV7-2 to TRBJ1-2; D not certain. V shed 1 base and J shed 3 bases, with 9 bases lying between them. The germline gives CDR1 SGHTA, CDR2 FQGNSA. CDR3 length: 14 residues. CDR3 nucleotides: TGTGCCAGCAGCTTAGGAGGGTCAGACTATGGCTACACCTTC. Protein: CASSLGGSDYGYTF. Combining the CDR3 with reference TRBV7-2 and TRBJ1-2 gives the whole variable domain GAGVSQSPSNKVTEKGKDVELRCDPISGHTALYWYRQSLGQGLEFLIYFQGNSAPDKSGLPSDRFSAERTGGSVSTLTIQRTQQEDSAVYLCASSLGGSDYGYTFGSGTRLTVV.